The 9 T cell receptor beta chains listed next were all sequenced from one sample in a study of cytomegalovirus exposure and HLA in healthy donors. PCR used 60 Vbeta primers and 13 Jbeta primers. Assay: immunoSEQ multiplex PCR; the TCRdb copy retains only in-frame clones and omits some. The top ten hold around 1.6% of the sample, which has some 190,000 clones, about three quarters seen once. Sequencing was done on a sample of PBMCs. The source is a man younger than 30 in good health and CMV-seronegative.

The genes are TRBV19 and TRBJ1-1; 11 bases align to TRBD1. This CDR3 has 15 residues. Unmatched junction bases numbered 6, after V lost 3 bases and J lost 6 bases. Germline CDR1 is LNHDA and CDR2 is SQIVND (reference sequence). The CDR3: CASSIILGQGAEAFF. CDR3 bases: TGTGCCAGTAGTATTATCCTGGGACAGGGGGCTGAAGCTTTCTTT.

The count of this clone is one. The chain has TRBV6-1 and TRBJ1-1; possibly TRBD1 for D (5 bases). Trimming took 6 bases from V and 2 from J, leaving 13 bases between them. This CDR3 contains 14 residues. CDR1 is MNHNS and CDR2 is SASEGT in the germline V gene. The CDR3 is CASREAGGNTEAFF. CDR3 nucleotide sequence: TGTGCCAGCAGGGAGGCGGGGGGTAACACTGAAGCTTTCTTT.

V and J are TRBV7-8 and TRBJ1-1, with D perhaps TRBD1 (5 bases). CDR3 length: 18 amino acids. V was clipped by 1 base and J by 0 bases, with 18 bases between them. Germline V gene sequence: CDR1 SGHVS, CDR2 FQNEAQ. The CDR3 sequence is CASSLEMAGHQMNTEAFF. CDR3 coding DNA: TGTGCCAGCAGCTTAGAGATGGCGGGGCATCAGATGAACACTGAAGCTTTCTTT. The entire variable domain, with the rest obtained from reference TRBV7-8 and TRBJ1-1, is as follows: GAGVSQSPRYKVAKRGQDVALRCDPISGHVSLFWYQQALGQGPEFLTYFQNEAQLDKSGLPSDRFFAERPEGSVSTLKIQRTQQEDSAVYLCASSLEMAGHQMNTEAFFGQGTRLTVV.

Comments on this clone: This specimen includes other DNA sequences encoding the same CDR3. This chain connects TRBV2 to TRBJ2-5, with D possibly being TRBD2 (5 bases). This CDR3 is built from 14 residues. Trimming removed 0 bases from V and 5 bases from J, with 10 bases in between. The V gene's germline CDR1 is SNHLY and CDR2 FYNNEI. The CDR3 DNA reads TGTGCCAGCAGTGAAGCGCTTCCGGGGGAGACCCAGTACTTC. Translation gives CASSEALPGETQYF.

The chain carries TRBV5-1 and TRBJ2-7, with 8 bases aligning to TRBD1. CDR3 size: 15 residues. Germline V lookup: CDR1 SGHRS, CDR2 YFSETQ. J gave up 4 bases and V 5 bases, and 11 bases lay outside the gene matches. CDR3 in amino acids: CASREVWTGWYEQYF. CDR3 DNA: TGCGCCAGCAGGGAGGTCTGGACAGGGTGGTACGAGCAGTACTTC.

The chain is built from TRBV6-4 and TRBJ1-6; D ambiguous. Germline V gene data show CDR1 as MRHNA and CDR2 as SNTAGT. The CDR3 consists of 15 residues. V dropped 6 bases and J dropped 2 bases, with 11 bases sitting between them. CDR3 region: CASRCLATYNSPLHF. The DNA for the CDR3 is TGTGCCAGCAGGTGCCTCGCTACCTATAATTCACCCCTCCACTTT.

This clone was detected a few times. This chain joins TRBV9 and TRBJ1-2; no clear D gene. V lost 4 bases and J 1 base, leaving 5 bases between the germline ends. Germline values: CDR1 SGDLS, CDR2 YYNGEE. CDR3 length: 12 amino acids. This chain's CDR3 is CASSRGNYGYTF. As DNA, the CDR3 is TGTGCCAGCAGCCGGGGTAACTATGGCTACACCTTC.

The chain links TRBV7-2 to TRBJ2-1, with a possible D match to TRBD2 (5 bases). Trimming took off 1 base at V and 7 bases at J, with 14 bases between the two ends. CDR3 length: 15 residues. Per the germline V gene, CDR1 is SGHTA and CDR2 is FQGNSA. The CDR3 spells CASSLGRGGSNEQFF. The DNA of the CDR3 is TGTGCCAGCAGCTTAGGCCGGGGTGGGTCGAATGAGCAGTTCTTC.

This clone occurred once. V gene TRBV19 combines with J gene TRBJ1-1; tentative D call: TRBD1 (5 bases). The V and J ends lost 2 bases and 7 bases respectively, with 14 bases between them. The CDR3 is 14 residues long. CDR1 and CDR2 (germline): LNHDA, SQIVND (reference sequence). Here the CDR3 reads CASSISSGLGEAFF. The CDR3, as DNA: TGTGCCAGTAGTATATCCTCAGGGCTCGGTGAAGCTTTCTTT.